Sequencing of this TCR beta chain was carried out in a study of vaccination and CD4 T cells after COVID-19. On this clonotype: Its antigen is unknown.

CD4+ T cells that had been cultured provided DNA sequenced with the Oncomine TCR Beta short-read assay. Via MiXCR, TCRdb re-called the PCR reads, giving one row per CDR3 protein. The sample holds roughly 7,400 distinct CDR3 sequences, about 50% seen once. Sample treatment: roughly 11-day PBMC culture with coronavirus spike peptide pools or control peptides (ViraFEST assay). Sequenced: CD4+ T cells from blood, cultured in vitro. This receptor was taken from a human donor who had recovered from COVID-19.

The CDR3 protein is CASTDRTSGAYEQYF. CDR3 sequence (DNA): TGTGCCAGCACCGACCGGACTAGCGGGGCCTACGAGCAGTACTTC. The chain carries TRBV6-1 and TRBJ2-7, with TRBD2 identical over 12 bases. Per germline, CDR1 MNHNS and CDR2 SASEGT. There are 15 residues in the CDR3. V was pared by 7 bases and J by 2 bases, with 6 bases of the junction left unmatched.